What follows is one T cell receptor beta chain and its context. These data belong to a study of shared clonotypes between healthy human individuals. The overall study: Those who served as donors were a couple of women and three men between the ages of 18 and 49.

The CDR3 length is 12 residues. V was clipped by 0 bases and J by 11 bases, with 11 bases between them. Germline CDR1 reads SGHRS; CDR2 reads YFSETQ. This table comes from immunoSEQ multiplex PCR, and its TCRdb copy is limited to in-frame clones, with some not included. The sample has about 2.3 million clones, roughly 93% seen once; the top ten hold 0.35% to 0.5%. Sequences were obtained from naive CD4+ T cells from PBMCs. As for subset: CD45RA+ positively selected. The chain recombines TRBV5-1 with TRBJ1-2; D gene unclear. The clonotype originates from a man aged 18 to 30 in good health. Some clones in this sample may be carry-over from other donors' samples. CDR3 DNA: TGCGCCAGCAGCTTGGCCGCAGACATATACACCTTC. This translates into CASSLAADIYTF.